This TCR beta chain appears in the sequencing data of a study of blood T cell repertoires in COVID-19. V lost 0 bases, J lost 6 bases, and 15 bases lay in between. The CDR3 contains 15 residues. The germline gives CDR1 WNHNN, CDR2 SYGVQD (reference sequence). Sequencing was performed with immunoSEQ multiplex PCR; in TCRdb, only in-frame clones are kept and a portion is missing. The data show some 60,000 clones, around 80% seen once. Sequencing was carried out using peripheral blood. The origin of this receptor is a man between 60 and 75 years old with acute or convalescent COVID-19. V gene TRBV10-1 combines with J gene TRBJ2-7, with TRBD2 as a possible D gene (5 bases). The CDR3 region is CASSESSGWGAEQYF. CDR3 nucleotide sequence: TGCGCCAGCAGTGAGTCGTCCGGGTGGGGAGCCGAGCAGTACTTC.